This T cell receptor beta chain is drawn from a study of identical twins (dated by TCRdb to the mid-2010s). For the wider study: To test whether fetal clonotypes persist, the study used deep sequencing on TCR alpha and beta repertoires from monozygotic twins, unrelated adults of various ages, and cord blood. To rule out contamination, the twin experiments were replicated at different times with different library preparation protocols.

Every donor in the study was a healthy Caucasian. Three pairs of female monozygotic twins, all aged roughly 18 to 29 years, made up the twin cohort. Positive isolation kits from Invitrogen were used to isolate the CD4+ and CD8+ T cell populations. Library prep was done by 5' RACE. The listed sequencing device is Illumina HiSeq 2000. Template switching introduced a universal primer binding site; the final cDNA contained a unique molecular identifier, enabling accurate counting of TCR cDNA molecules. Specific primers in the conserved constant-segment region were used to synthesize first-strand cDNA for TCR alpha and beta chains. To control for contamination, every cDNA library was double barcoded, receiving both a SMART-Mk sample barcode and Illumina barcodes. Two successive PCR steps introduced TruSeq adapter sequences along with Illumina sample barcodes. The Illumina HiSeq platform was used with custom primers to sequence TCR alpha and beta cDNA libraries. Under the source paper's analysis protocol: MiGEC was used to process raw reads and extract unique molecular identifiers, and MiXCR was used to find CDR3 positions. Recombination models were inferred per individual with the repgenHMM and IGoR tools using an EM algorithm. Shared clonotype analysis was performed with the tcR package in R, normalizing sharing by the product of cloneset sizes. Out-of-frame nonproductive sequences were analyzed to study raw recombination free of thymic and clonal selection effects. TCRdb applied fastp at Q25 and MiXCR to the public reads, then kept only in-frame beta chains. Each entry is one CDR3 protein sequence, shown with its most common DNA and genes. TCRdb assigned the V and J calls; the authors' analysis was not used. This sample comprises approximately 300,000 distinct CDR3 sequences, less than 9.5% of them detected only once. The leading ten clones occupy roughly 7% of the sample.

V is reduced by 1 base and J by 0 bases, leaving a spacing of 9 bases between them. Looking up the germline V gene yields CDR1 SGHVS and CDR2 FQNEAQ. Including the terminal cysteine and phenylalanine, the CDR3 comprises 15 residues. Of the read, only the CDR3 DNA is kept; its 45 bases are in frame from base 1. In the case of this clonotype: What this receptor recognizes is not known. It has no much larger one-base neighbor in the sample; base qualities were not kept.

On the study overall, not on this receptor specifically: Abundant cord blood beta clonotypes had fewer insertions, young adult naive repertoires showed a similar but weaker trend, and memory repertoires showed no such trend. In beta out-of-frame sequences, excess twin sharing was weaker, because having fewer shared sequences lowered the signal-to-noise ratio. Conclusions relied on cross-sectional statistical analysis, since the same donors could not be followed over many years. Recombination models systematically underestimated out-of-frame TCR alpha sharing in monozygotic twins but agreed with sharing between unrelated individuals. Zero-insertion analyses could be partly confounded by invariant T cells such as MAIT and iNKT, although diverse VJ usage argued against such confounding for most clonotypes. Compared with coincidental sharing between unrelated individuals, out-of-frame TCR alpha sequences shared between twins had an excess of sequences with low generation probability.

These sequences were also reported in another study, on yellow fever vaccine responses in identical twins. In that second paper, the authors write: The T cell response to vaccination in identical twins was reported by the authors to appear partly convergent and partly personalized. In identical twins, the study followed T cell clones that responded to the vaccine with precision.

Recombination linked TRBV7-8 to TRBJ1-2; the D gene identity is not certain. The sample consisted of CD8+ T cells sorted from blood. The source is a young woman in good health. The CDR3 has the sequence CASSLVDGTNYGYTF. The DNA sequence is TGTGCCAGCAGCTTAGTAGACGGAACTAACTATGGCTACACCTTC.